Following are 6 T cell receptor beta chains from one sample sequenced in a study of tumor and adjacent non-tumor tissue in lung cancer. This sample's RNA came from whole unsorted tissue. A modified ARM-PCR protocol with three rounds of nested PCR amplified TCRbeta. TCRdb reanalysed the multiplex PCR reads using MiXCR and keeps one entry per CDR3 protein. Here the sample spans roughly 75,000 distinct CDR3 sequences, roughly 80% being singletons. Sequenced sample: lung tumor tissue. These receptors all stem from a woman aged 45-60 years with non-small cell lung cancer.

Concerning this clonotype: Without the conserved terminal phenylalanine or tryptophan, this CDR3 likely stems from a read error. The chain recombines TRBV4-2 with TRBJ1-2; the D gene is possibly TRBD1 (5 bases). The length of the CDR3 is 15 residues. Germline values: CDR1 LGHNA, CDR2 YNFKEQ. CDR3 residues: CTSSQDDSGVRDYTL. The CDR3 nucleotides are TGTACCAGCAGCCAAGATGATTCGGGGGTACGAGACTACACCTTA.

As to this clonotype: The CDR3 end shows no conserved phenylalanine or tryptophan, and so a read error is likely. The chain is built from TRBV10-2 and TRBJ2-1, with 9 bases aligning to TRBD2. The end of the DNA fits TRBJ2-7 better, so the J call may be wrong. CDR3 length equals 15 residues. Germline CDR1 WSHSY, CDR2 SAAADI. CDR3 loop: CASRVSGSPWGEQYL. As DNA, the CDR3 is TGCGCCAGCAGAGTTAGCGGGAGTCCGTGGGGTGAGCAGTACCTC.

To note about this clonotype: The CDR3 does not end in the conserved phenylalanine or tryptophan, so this is likely a read error. The chain recombines TRBV5-5 with TRBJ2-1; TRBD2 is a possible D gene (6 bases). There are 15 residues in the CDR3. Germline CDR1 and CDR2: SGHKS and YYEKEE (reference sequence). The DNA for the CDR3 is TGTGCCAGCAGCTTGGGGGGGGAGGCCTACAGTGAGCAGTTCTTA. The encoded protein is CASSLGGEAYSEQFL.

Of note for this clonotype: One base away lies a much larger clone, so this may be a sequencing read error. The CDR3 here is CSANPLTAGGQDTQYF. The CDR3 DNA sequence: TGCAGTGCTAACCCCCTAACGGCGGGAGGGCAAGATACGCAGTATTTT. The V call is TRBV20-1, the J call TRBJ2-3; 9 positions agree with TRBD2. V gave up 4 bases and J gave up 5 bases; unmatched junction bases: 13. The germline gives CDR1 DFQATT, CDR2 SNEGSKA (reference sequence). This CDR3 spans 16 amino acids.

Turning to this clonotype: One end of the junction fails to match germline, which may point to a read error. This sequence joins TRBV25-1 and TRBJ2-4, with 9 positions matching TRBD2. Germline values: CDR1 MGHDK, CDR2 SYGVNS. The CDR3 consists of 14 residues. CDR3 in amino acids: CTSTAGGFGNIQYF. The DNA of the CDR3 is TGTACCAGCACGGCGGGAGGGTTTGGAAACATTCAGTACTTC.

The table lists this clonotype with many counts. V usage is TRBV7-9 and J usage is TRBJ1-5; no reliable D call. The CDR3 length is 12 residues. In germline, CDR1 is SEHNR, CDR2 FQNEAQ (reference sequence). The V gene lost 9 bases and the J gene lost 7 bases, with 13 bases spanning the gap. This CDR3 is CASQSAGQPQHF. The CDR3 DNA is TGTGCCAGTCAGTCGGCGGGGCAGCCCCAGCATTTT.